A single sample gave rise to the 32 T cell receptor beta chains below, sequenced in a study of T cells after yellow fever vaccination. TCRdb re-derived calls from the 5' RACE reads in MiXCR, one entry per CDR3 protein. The sample contains about 63,000 distinct CDR3 sequences, 7.4% of which appear only once. The specimen comprised CD8+ T cells sorted from PBMCs, sampled 15 days after the yellow fever booster vaccination. The receptors derive from a man aged 25-45 years who received the YFV17D yellow fever vaccine.

This clonotype was seen ten or more times. V is TRBV5-4 and J is TRBJ1-2, with D perhaps matching TRBD1 (5 bases). Looked up from germline, CDR1 is SGHNT and CDR2 is YYREEE (reference sequence). The length of the CDR3 is 13 residues. Trimming took off 4 bases at V and 3 bases at J, with 10 bases between the two ends. CDR3 in DNA: TGTGCCAGCAGCACTAAAGGGGACTATGGCTACACCTTC. Translating it yields CASSTKGDYGYTF.

This clonotype was counted at least ten times. The V gene is TRBV7-9, the J gene TRBJ2-5, with TRBD2 matching 10 bases. V trimming: 6 bases; J trimming: 5 bases; junction bases outside the gene matches: 9. CDR1 is SEHNR and CDR2 is FQNEAQ in the germline V gene (reference sequence). This CDR3 region has 15 residues. In DNA form, the CDR3 reads TGTGCCAGCAGTTCTCCCGGGACTAGCGCGGAGACCCAGTACTTC. Its protein product is CASSSPGTSAETQYF.

This clonotype was observed many times. The gene calls are TRBV10-2 and TRBJ2-7, with 8 bases lining up with TRBD2. The CDR3 covers 17 residues. Trimming took 7 bases from V and 5 from J; bases not matched to a gene: 19. Germline-derived CDR1 and CDR2 are WSHSY and SAAADI. CDR3 protein: CASMELAGTPFGNEQYF. CDR3 nucleotide sequence: TGCGCCAGCATGGAGCTAGCGGGTACACCCTTCGGGAACGAGCAGTACTTC.

This clonotype has a count of ten or more. The V and J genes are TRBV4-2 and TRBJ2-7; tentatively, D is TRBD2 (6 bases). This CDR3 spans 15 amino acids. Trimming took 1 base from V and 5 from J, leaving 15 bases between them. Germline V gene sequence: CDR1 LGHNA, CDR2 YNFKEQ. The CDR3 sequence is CASSQVLRLGDEQYF. The CDR3, as DNA: TGTGCCAGCAGCCAAGTGTTGCGACTAGGGGACGAGCAGTACTTC.

This clonotype appeared many times. The V and J genes are TRBV28 and TRBJ2-7; 8 bases align to TRBD1. In germline, CDR1 is MDHEN, CDR2 SYDVKM. V was pared by 6 bases and J by 3 bases, with 19 bases of the junction left unmatched. The CDR3 is made up of 18 amino acids. Here the CDR3 DNA reads TGTGCCAGCAGAACCCCTAGCGAACAGGGGGAATCTGGCTACGAGCAGTACTTC. Encoded protein: CASRTPSEQGESGYEQYF.

This clonotype was picked up many times. This chain's CDR3 is CASSQDLNLLETQYF. The CDR3 DNA is TGTGCCAGCAGCCAAGATTTGAACCTCCTGGAGACCCAGTACTTC. The chain carries TRBV3-1 and TRBJ2-5; D gene unclear. V shed 0 bases and J shed 5 bases, with 13 bases lying between them. Germline CDR1 is LGHDT and CDR2 is YNNKEL (reference sequence). The CDR3 contains 15 residues.

This clonotype was seen ten or more times. The V and J genes are TRBV5-1 and TRBJ1-5; no definite D call. CDR3 length equals 12 residues. V lost 0 bases and J 7 bases, leaving 5 bases between the germline ends. Germline V gene lookup returns CDR1 SGHRS and CDR2 YFSETQ. The CDR3 sequence: CASSLAIQPQHF. The DNA for the CDR3 is TGCGCCAGCAGCTTGGCCATCCAGCCCCAGCATTTT. The whole variable domain, filled in from reference TRBV5-1 and TRBJ1-5, reads KAGVTQTPRYLIKTRGQQVTLSCSPISGHRSVSWYQQTPGQGLQFLFEYFSETQRNKGNFPGRFSGRQFSNSRSEMNVSTLELGDSALYLCASSLAIQPQHFGDGTRLSIL.

This clonotype was picked up a small number of times. The gene calls are TRBV7-8 and TRBJ2-5; no clear D gene. Germline assignment: CDR1 SGHVS and CDR2 FQNEAQ. The CDR3 consists of 13 residues. V was clipped by 3 bases and J by 5 bases, with 10 bases between them. CDR3 amino acids: CASSLPPSETQYF. The CDR3 DNA sequence: TGTGCCAGCAGCTTGCCCCCCTCGGAGACCCAGTACTTC. The complete variable domain, with remaining parts taken from reference TRBV7-8 and TRBJ2-5, reads GAGVSQSPRYKVAKRGQDVALRCDPISGHVSLFWYQQALGQGPEFLTYFQNEAQLDKSGLPSDRFFAERPEGSVSTLKIQRTQQEDSAVYLCASSLPPSETQYFGPGTRLLVL.

This clonotype came up many times. This chain connects TRBV15 to TRBJ2-3; TRBD1 is a possible D gene (5 bases). The length of the CDR3 is 14 residues. V was clipped by 2 bases and J by 6 bases, with 12 bases between them. The V gene's germline CDR1 is LNHNV and CDR2 YYDKDF (reference sequence). In DNA, the CDR3 is TGTGCCACCAGCAGACCCAGGGAAGGGGATACGCAGTATTTT. This translates into CATSRPREGDTQYF.

There are many counts of this clonotype. V is TRBV7-6 and J is TRBJ2-3; D is perhaps TRBD2 (6 bases). This CDR3 comprises 15 residues. V lost 6 bases and J 2 bases, leaving 15 bases between the germline ends. Germline lookup yields CDR1 SGHVS and CDR2 FNYEAQ. DNA of the CDR3: TGTGCCAGCAGTCTAGCGTCGGACAACACAGATACGCAGTATTTT. Residues: CASSLASDNTDTQYF.

This clonotype was counted many times. This rearrangement joins TRBV5-1 to TRBJ1-1; no firm D call. Trimming shortened V by 2 bases and J by 1 base, and 12 bases separated the two germline ends. Germline CDR1 and CDR2: SGHRS and YFSETQ. The CDR3 is 15 amino acids. The CDR3 DNA reads TGCGCCAGCAGCTTAGACCTTGAGGCGAACACTGAAGCTTTCTTT. It specifies CASSLDLEANTEAFF. The full variable domain, completed using reference TRBV5-1 and TRBJ1-1, is KAGVTQTPRYLIKTRGQQVTLSCSPISGHRSVSWYQQTPGQGLQFLFEYFSETQRNKGNFPGRFSGRQFSNSRSEMNVSTLELGDSALYLCASSLDLEANTEAFFGQGTRLTVV.

In the case of this clonotype: A much bigger clone sits one base away, suggesting this may be a read error. The rearrangement uses TRBV3-1 and TRBJ1-6; D is unresolved. The CDR3 is made up of 13 amino acids. V lost 7 bases to trimming and J lost 13 bases, with 17 bases between them. Germline V gene data show CDR1 as LGHDT and CDR2 as YNNKEL (reference sequence). The CDR3 loop reads CASTHARGAPLHF. CDR3 nucleotides: TGTGCCAGCACTCATGCGCGGGGAGCGCCCCTCCACTTT.

This chain links TRBV7-9 with TRBJ2-7, with D perhaps matching TRBD1 (5 bases). Germline CDR1 is SEHNR and CDR2 is FQNEAQ (reference sequence). This CDR3 is built from 15 residues. The V end was cut by 4 bases, the J end by 4 bases, with 17 bases between. The CDR3 loop reads CASSSPEGALYEQYF. The CDR3 bases are TGTGCCAGCAGCTCCCCGGAAGGGGCTCTATACGAGCAGTACTTC.

This clonotype has at least ten counts. V gene TRBV15 combines with J gene TRBJ2-3, with D tentatively TRBD1 or TRBD2 (5 bases each). The germline V gene encodes CDR1 LNHNV and CDR2 YYDKDF (reference sequence). This CDR3 region has 14 residues. V was shortened by 3 bases and J by 4 bases, with 11 bases between the two germline ends. The CDR3 is CATSRERGADTQYF. In DNA form, the CDR3 reads TGTGCCACCAGCAGGGAGAGGGGAGCAGATACGCAGTATTTT. The full variable domain, its missing parts supplied by reference TRBV15 and TRBJ2-3, is DAMVIQNPRYQVTQFGKPVTLSCSQTLNHNVMYWYQQKSSQAPKLLFHYYDKDFNNEADTPDNFQSRRPNTSFCFLDIRSPGLGDTAMYLCATSRERGADTQYFGPGTRLTVL.

This clonotype was detected many times. The V gene is TRBV14, the J gene TRBJ2-7; D is undetermined. CDR3 length: 12 residues. CDR1 is SGHDN and CDR2 is FVKESK in the germline V gene. Trimming removed 2 bases at V and 3 bases at J, with 5 bases between. The CDR3 DNA follows: TGTGCCAGCAGCCAATGGCGCTACGAGCAGTACTTC. The encoded protein is CASSQWRYEQYF.

In its sample, this clonotype was seen many times. This sequence joins TRBV12-3 or TRBV12-4 and TRBJ2-3; weak D call: TRBD2 (6 bases). Trimming pared 3 bases from V and 4 bases from J, leaving 14 bases between. The CDR3 totals 15 residues. This chain's CDR3 is CASSFTLEGSDTQYF. In nucleotides, the CDR3 is TGTGCCAGCAGTTTTACCCTGGAGGGGTCAGATACGCAGTATTTT.

In regard to this clonotype: Given a much more abundant clone one base away, this may be a read error. This chain links TRBV7-9 with TRBJ2-2; weak D call: TRBD1 (6 bases). CDR3 size: 17 residues. The V gene's germline CDR1 is SEHNR and CDR2 FQNEAQ (reference sequence). The CDR3: CASSRLTGTTNTGVLFF. The CDR3 nucleotides are TGTGCCAGCAGCCGACTCACAGGGACGACGAACACCGGGGTGCTGTTTTTT.

At least ten counts were recorded for this clonotype. The chain recombines TRBV29-1 with TRBJ1-1, with a possible D match to TRBD1 (6 bases). The CDR3 loop spans 11 amino acids. Germline V gene data show CDR1 as SQVTM and CDR2 as ANQGSEA. V lost 4 bases to trimming and J lost 11 bases, with 14 bases between them. CDR3 bases: TGCAGCGTTGGCGGGGAGGGGGAGGCTTTCTTT. Residues: CSVGGEGEAFF.

This clonotype came up many times. The chain recombines TRBV15 with TRBJ1-5; D not resolved. The CDR3 is 15 residues long. Germline loops: CDR1 LNHNV, CDR2 YYDKDF (reference sequence). Between the trimmed V and J ends, which lost 3 bases and 1 base, there was a span of 10 bases. CDR3 loop: CATSSPEFSNQPQHF. Written as DNA, the CDR3 is TGTGCCACCAGCAGCCCGGAATTCAGCAATCAGCCCCAGCATTTT. Using reference TRBV15 and TRBJ1-5 for the parts outside the CDR3, the full variable domain is DAMVIQNPRYQVTQFGKPVTLSCSQTLNHNVMYWYQQKSSQAPKLLFHYYDKDFNNEADTPDNFQSRRPNTSFCFLDIRSPGLGDTAMYLCATSSPEFSNQPQHFGDGTRLSIL.

This clonotype was found many times. V gene TRBV4-3 combines with J gene TRBJ2-1; D tentatively reads TRBD1 or TRBD2 (5 bases each). The CDR3 consists of 18 residues. Trimming stripped 0 bases from V and 0 bases from J, with 15 bases between. CDR1 and CDR2 from the germline V gene are LGHNA and YSLEER. DNA of the CDR3: TGCGCCAGCAGCCAAGATTTGCCCCGGGACCCCTCCTACAATGAGCAGTTCTTC. Protein: CASSQDLPRDPSYNEQFF.

This clonotype was found many times. The chain couples TRBV4-3 to TRBJ1-1, with D tentatively TRBD1 (5 bases). This CDR3 has 14 residues. Trimming shortened V by 3 bases and J by 6 bases, and 14 bases separated the two germline ends. Germline V gives CDR1 LGHNA, CDR2 YSLEER. The CDR3 DNA is TGCGCCAGCAGCCAGGGGGTTGCGTGGCCTGAAGCTTTCTTT. Translated, it gives CASSQGVAWPEAFF.

This clonotype was seen many times. The chain is built from TRBV12-3 or TRBV12-4 and TRBJ1-5; no firm D call. V was trimmed by 5 bases and J by 3 bases, leaving 5 bases between them. The CDR3 covers 12 residues. The CDR3 loop is CASSPLNQPQHF. In DNA form, the CDR3 reads TGTGCCAGCAGTCCTCTCAATCAGCCCCAGCATTTT.

This clonotype was seen repeatedly, ten times or more. The rearrangement joins TRBV5-1 to TRBJ2-7, with a weak D call TRBD1 (5 bases). This CDR3 has 15 residues. The V gene's germline CDR1 is SGHRS and CDR2 YFSETQ. The ends were cut back, 4 bases at V and 2 bases at J, with 16 bases in the middle. The CDR3, as DNA: TGCGCCAGCAGCCCTCAGGACACCTCTCCCTACGAGCAGTACTTC. As protein: CASSPQDTSPYEQYF.

This clonotype has just a few counts. This chain joins TRBV10-3 and TRBJ2-1; D uncertain. Germline CDR1 reads ENHRY; CDR2 reads SYGVKD. V gave up 3 bases and J gave up 3 bases, with 12 bases separating them. The CDR3 is 15 amino acids. The CDR3 DNA follows: TGTGCCATCAGTGAAGAAGCGCACTACTACAATGAGCAGTTCTTC. Translating it yields CAISEEAHYYNEQFF.

V gene TRBV11-2 combines with J gene TRBJ2-7; 9 nucleotides line up with TRBD1. The CDR3 spans 16 residues. Germline assignment: CDR1 SGHAT and CDR2 FQNNGV. The junction had 11 bases not matched to a gene; V was cut back by 4 bases and J by 4 bases. The CDR3 nucleotides are TGTGCCAGCAGCTCAATCACAGGGGGCGCGGGATACGAGCAGTACTTC. It yields the protein CASSSITGGAGYEQYF. The variable domain in full, completed from reference TRBV11-2 and TRBJ2-7, reads EAGVAQSPRYKIIEKRQSVAFWCNPISGHATLYWYQQILGQGPKLLIQFQNNGVVDDSQLPKDRFSAERLKGVDSTLKIQPAKLEDSAVYLCASSSITGGAGYEQYFGPGTRLTVT.

This clonotype was counted a few times. The rearrangement joins TRBV27 to TRBJ1-5, with 7 nucleotides matching TRBD1. Per germline, CDR1 MNHEY and CDR2 SMNVEV (reference sequence). With 8 bases clipped from V and 8 bases from J, the junction kept 30 bases outside the gene matches. The CDR3 has 20 residues. This CDR3 reads CASREEMNEILNRGQKPQHF. CDR3 DNA: TGTGCCAGCCGCGAGGAGATGAACGAAATTTTAAACAGGGGACAAAAGCCCCAGCATTTT.

This clonotype occurred many times. The chain links TRBV28 to TRBJ1-2; D not resolved. Germline CDR1 reads MDHEN; CDR2 reads SYDVKM. This CDR3 comprises 14 residues. The V gene lost 2 bases and the J gene lost 0 bases, with 7 bases spanning the gap. The CDR3: CASSLAGANYGYTF. The CDR3 DNA is TGTGCCAGCAGTTTAGCTGGGGCTAACTATGGCTACACCTTC.

The V call is TRBV29-1, the J call TRBJ2-7, with 7 bases lining up with TRBD1. From germline, CDR1 is SQVTM and CDR2 ANQGSEA. The CDR3 is made up of 14 amino acids. The junction had 10 bases not matched to a gene; V was cut back by 6 bases and J by 2 bases. The CDR3 nucleotides are TGCAGCGTCAATATTGGGGACAGCCCCTACGAGCAGTACTTC. Translating gives CSVNIGDSPYEQYF.

Ten or more counts support this clonotype. The junction departs from germline at one end; a sequencing error may be responsible. V gene TRBV30 combines with J gene TRBJ2-1, with a possible D match to TRBD2 (6 bases). Germline-derived CDR1 and CDR2 are GTSNPN and SVGIG (reference sequence). The CDR3 is 13 residues long. As DNA, the CDR3 is TGTGCCTGCAGTGGGACTTCCATAAATGAGCAGTTCTTC. Translating gives CACSGTSINEQFF. The whole variable domain, remainder taken from reference TRBV30 and TRBJ2-1, is SQTIHQWPATLVQPVGSPLSLECTVEGTSNPNLYWYRQAAGRGLQLLFYSVGIGQISSEVPQNLSASRPQDRQFILSSKKLLLSDSGFYLCACSGTSINEQFFGPGTRLTVL.

This clonotype has at least ten counts. This rearrangement joins TRBV12-5 to TRBJ1-2, with D possibly TRBD1 on 5 matching bases. The germline V and J ends were trimmed by 3 bases and 3 bases, with 11 bases remaining between them. CDR1 LGHNT and CDR2 FRNRAP come from the germline V gene. CDR3 length: 14 residues. This chain's CDR3 is CASGFPGLDYGYTF. CDR3 coding DNA: TGTGCTAGTGGTTTTCCAGGGCTCGACTATGGCTACACCTTC.

About this clonotype itself: A much bigger clone sits one base away, suggesting this may be a read error. The chain employs TRBV15 and TRBJ2-3; D could derive from TRBD1 or TRBD2 (5 bases each). Per the germline V gene, CDR1 is LNHNV and CDR2 is YYDKDF (reference sequence). With 0 bases removed from V and 1 base from J, the gap between germline ends came to 11 bases. The CDR3 length is 16 residues. CDR3: CATSRDMGTRTDTQYF. Here the CDR3 DNA reads TGTGCCACCAGCAGAGATATGGGGACGCGCACAGATACGCAGTATTTT. Looking up the rest from reference TRBV15 and TRBJ2-3 gives the full variable domain: DAMVIQNPRYQVTQFGKPVTLSCSQTLNHNVMYWYQQKSSQAPKLLFHYYDKDFNNEADTPDNFQSRRPNTSFCFLDIRSPGLGDTAMYLCATSRDMGTRTDTQYFGPGTRLTVL.

V gene TRBV7-9 combines with J gene TRBJ2-7, with D maybe TRBD2 (5 bases). This CDR3 comprises 15 residues. Trimming pared 5 bases from V and 7 bases from J, leaving 21 bases between. Germline-derived CDR1 and CDR2 are SEHNR and FQNEAQ (reference sequence). In nucleotides, the CDR3 is TGTGCCAGCAGCCGCGGAGGACGGTCCCCCTGGGAGCAGTACTTC. Translating it yields CASSRGGRSPWEQYF.